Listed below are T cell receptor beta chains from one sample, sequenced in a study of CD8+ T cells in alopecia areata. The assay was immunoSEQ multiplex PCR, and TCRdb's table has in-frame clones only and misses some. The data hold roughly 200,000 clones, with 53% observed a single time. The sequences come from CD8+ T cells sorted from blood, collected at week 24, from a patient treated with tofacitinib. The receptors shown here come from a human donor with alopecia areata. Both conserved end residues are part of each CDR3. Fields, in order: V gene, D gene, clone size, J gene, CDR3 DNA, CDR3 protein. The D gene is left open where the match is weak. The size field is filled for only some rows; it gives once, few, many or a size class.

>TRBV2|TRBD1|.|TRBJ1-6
TGTGCCAGCAGCGAGCCTACAGGGGTTAATTCACCCCTCCACTTT
CASSEPTGVNSPLHF
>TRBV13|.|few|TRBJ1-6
TGTGCCAGCTCGCAGGGACTAGGGTCACCCCTCCACTTT
CASSQGLGSPLHF
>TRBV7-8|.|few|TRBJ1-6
TGTGCCAGCAGCTTAGATTCAGGGGCCCTCTCACCCCTCCACTTT
CASSLDSGALSPLHF
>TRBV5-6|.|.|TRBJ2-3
TGTGCCAGCAGCTTGGGGGATACGCAGTATTTT
CASSLGDTQYF
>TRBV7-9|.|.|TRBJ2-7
TGTGCCAGCAGCTACTTAGGGGAAAGTCCCTACGAGCAGTACTTC
CASSYLGESPYEQYF
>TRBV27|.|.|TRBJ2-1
TGTGCCAGCAGTCACGACCCGGGGGATCTAGAATACAATGAGCAGTTCTTC
CASSHDPGDLEYNEQFF
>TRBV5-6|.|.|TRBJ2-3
TGTGCCAGCAGCCTACAGGACACAGATACGCAGTATTTT
CASSLQDTDTQYF
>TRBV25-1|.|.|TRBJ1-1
TGTGCCAGCAGTGTAGAGTTGGAAGCTTTCTTT
CASSVELEAFF
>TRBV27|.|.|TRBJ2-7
TGTGCCAGCAGTTTATCGGGACATCTAGAGCAGTACTTC
CASSLSGHLEQYF
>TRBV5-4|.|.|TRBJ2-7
TGTGCCAGCAGCTCTGGGTACGAGCAGTACTTC
CASSSGYEQYF
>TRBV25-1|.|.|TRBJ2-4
TGTGCCAGCAGTGAAAGGGGGGGGAAAAACATTCAGTACTTC
CASSERGGKNIQYF
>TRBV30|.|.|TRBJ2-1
TGTGCCTGGAAACCGGTTGGGAATGAGCAGTTCTTC
CAWKPVGNEQFF
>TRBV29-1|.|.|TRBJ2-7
TGCAGCGTCACGGGTCCACTGGGAGAGCAGTACTTC
CSVTGPLGEQYF
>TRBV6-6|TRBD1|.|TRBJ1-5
TGTGCCAGCAGTTTCGGACAGGGCAATCAGCCCCAGCATTTT
CASSFGQGNQPQHF
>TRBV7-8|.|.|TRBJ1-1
TGTGCCAGCAGCCGCTGGGCGACAGTGAACACTGAAGCTTTCTTT
CASSRWATVNTEAFF
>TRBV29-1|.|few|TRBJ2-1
TGCAGCGTCGAAACGGGACTCTCCTACAATGAGCAGTTCTTC
CSVETGLSYNEQFF
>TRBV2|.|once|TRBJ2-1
TGTGCCAGCAGTGAAGCAGGTGGGGGATCGCAGTTCTTC
CASSEAGGGSQFF
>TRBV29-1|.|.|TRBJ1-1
TGCAGCGTCGCCGGTATTCAAGGGACGGGCGACACTGAAGCTTTCTTT
CSVAGIQGTGDTEAFF
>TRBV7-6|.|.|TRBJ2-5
TGTGCCAGCAGCTCACAGGGCCAAGAGACCCAGTACTTC
CASSSQGQETQYF
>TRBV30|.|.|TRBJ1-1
TGTGCCTTCAGGGATGGCGGCACTGAAGCTTTCTTT
CAFRDGGTEAFF
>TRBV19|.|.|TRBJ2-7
TGTGCCAGTAGTATTAGTCTGCAGGATCGGTACTTC
CASSISLQDRYF
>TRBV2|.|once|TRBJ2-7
TGTGCCAGCAGCGTTTTGCCGGAGACCTACGAGCAGTACTTC
CASSVLPETYEQYF
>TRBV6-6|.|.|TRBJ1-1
TGTGCCAGCAGGGCGGGGGGCATGAACACTGAAGCTTTCTTT
CASRAGGMNTEAFF
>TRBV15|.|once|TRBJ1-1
TGTGCCACCAGGGAGAACACTGAAGCTTTCTTT
CATRENTEAFF
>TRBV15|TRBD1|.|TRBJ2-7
TGTGCCACCAGCGAGACAGGGGGCGACGAGCAGTACTTC
CATSETGGDEQYF
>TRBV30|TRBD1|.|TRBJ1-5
TGTGCCTGGAGTACCCCCCCCAGGGGGGATCAGCCCCAGCATTTT
CAWSTPPRGDQPQHF
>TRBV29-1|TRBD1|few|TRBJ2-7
TGCAGCGAGGAGCACCCGGGACAGGGTCGCGAGCAGTACTTC
CSEEHPGQGREQYF
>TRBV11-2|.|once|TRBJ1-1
TGTGCCAGCAGAAGGGGGAGATCGAACACTGAAGCTTTCTTT
CASRRGRSNTEAFF
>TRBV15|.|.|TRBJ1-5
TGTGCCACCAGCAGAGGACCACCGAATAGCAATCAGCCCCAGCATTTT
CATSRGPPNSNQPQHF
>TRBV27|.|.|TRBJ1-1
TGTGCCAGCAGTTTAATCCAGGACACTGAAGCTTTCTTT
CASSLIQDTEAFF
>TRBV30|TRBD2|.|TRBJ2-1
TGTGCCTGGACAAGCGGGGGGGTCTACAATGAGCAGTTCTTC
CAWTSGGVYNEQFF
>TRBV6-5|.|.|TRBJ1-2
TGTGCCAGCAGTTCAGGGTACGCCTATGGCTACACCTTC
CASSSGYAYGYTF